The source of this TCR beta chain is a study of T cells in Graves' hyperthyroidism and ophthalmopathy. The V segment lost 2 bases and the J segment 5 bases; nucleotides outside the gene matches: 8. Germline values: CDR1 SGHTA, CDR2 FQGTGA. CDR3 length: 16 residues. This clonotype occurred many times. RNA transcripts gave rise to amplified TCR beta CDR3 regions. HTBI primers were employed in a first-round RT-PCR of the TCR CDR3. TCRdb processed the multiplex PCR reads anew with MiXCR; each CDR3 protein has one entry. The sample records around 380,000 distinct CDR3 sequences, about 13% being singletons. The receptor was isolated from a young man with Graves' hyperthyroidism that later progressed to Graves' ophthalmopathy. Sequencing was performed on blood. The J gene is TRBJ2-1, the V gene TRBV7-3; 8 positions agree with TRBD2. CDR3 DNA sequence: TGTGCCAGCAGCTTACGCGCGGGGGGCCCGCACAATGAGCAGTTCTTC. It specifies CASSLRAGGPHNEQFF.